The clone carrying this T cell receptor beta chain was counted a few times. What it binds is unknown. Via MiXCR, TCRdb re-called the 5' RACE reads, giving one row per CDR3 protein. The sample has some 730,000 distinct CDR3 sequences, about 20% seen once; the top ten hold about 12%. This specimen comes from a study of identical twins. Study-level findings and limits: Insertion counts were lower in abundant cord blood beta clonotypes, a trend that memory repertoires did not show.

Losses at the gene ends were 5 bases for V and 3 bases for J; bases not matched to a gene: 3. Germline V gives CDR1 SEHNR, CDR2 FQNEAQ (reference sequence). The CDR3 covers 13 residues. The same sample was also used in a study of T cells expressing NK-cell markers. From that paper: Whether expanded NKG2C+ T cell clones recognized HCMV stayed uncertain.

This TCR was sampled from a woman aged 18-30 years in good health. The sequencing input was PBMCs. The chain employs TRBV7-9 and TRBJ1-2; TRBD1 aligns across 7 bases. The CDR3 DNA follows: TGTGCCAGCAGCCAGGGGGACTACTATGGCTACACCTTC. Protein sequence: CASSQGDYYGYTF.